This T cell receptor beta chain derives from a study of blood T cell repertoires in COVID-19. Across the whole study: Samples representing acute and convalescent COVID-19 were sourced from the United States, Italy and Spain.

In the authors' methods: The authors estimated nucleated cell counts from reference gene primer amplification. Produced via immunoSEQ multiplex PCR; TCRdb's table is partial and in-frame only. V and J calls and clone size are as listed in that table; D and trimming were resolved from the DNA. The sample lists roughly 250,000 clones; over 75% were seen once. The CDR3 contains 13 residues. Trimming took 3 bases from V and 8 from J, leaving 13 bases between them. CDR1 is LGHDT, CDR2 YNNKEL, per germline (reference sequence). The receptor was derived from a woman in her forties who had recovered from COVID-19. This chain connects TRBV3-1 (or the pseudogene TRBV3-2) to TRBJ1-2, with D unresolved. Sequenced sample: peripheral blood. This CDR3 reads CASSQLAAGGYTF. Here the CDR3 DNA reads TGTGCCAGCAGCCAGTTAGCCGCTGGGGGCTACACCTTC.